This T cell receptor (beta chain) stems from a study of T cells in Graves' hyperthyroidism and ophthalmopathy. The source material, RNA transcripts, was used to amplify TCR beta CDR3 regions. TCR CDR3 regions were first amplified by RT-PCR with HTBI primers. A single record per CDR3 protein comes from TCRdb applying MiXCR to the multiplex PCR reads. The data contain 650,000 to 850,000 distinct CDR3 sequences, under 20% of them seen just once; the ten biggest clones take up 16%. Each patient was aged 18 to 65 and had newly diagnosed hyperthyroidism of under 2 months' duration. Blood sampling occurred at first hyperthyroidism diagnosis, ahead of any ophthalmopathy symptoms. Out of over 7.5 ml of fresh peripheral blood came the PBMCs. This CDR3 contains 14 residues. Germline lookup yields CDR1 SGDLS and CDR2 YYNGEE. V shed 4 bases and J shed 2 bases, with 12 bases lying between them.

This receptor was taken from a woman aged 50 to 65 with Graves' hyperthyroidism that later progressed to Graves' ophthalmopathy. V gene TRBV9 combines with J gene TRBJ2-5, with D possibly TRBD1 on 6 matching bases. Input material: blood. The chain's CDR3 is CASSLDQGQETQYF. CDR3 coding DNA: TGTGCCAGCAGCTTGGACCAGGGGCAAGAGACCCAGTACTTC.